This T cell receptor (beta chain) emerged from a study of blood T cell repertoires in COVID-19. Across the study: Samples representing acute and convalescent COVID-19 were sourced from the United States, Italy and Spain. Sample material is recorded as cDNA or gDNA derived from T cells, B-cell-depleted T cells, or PBMCs.

In the study's own analysis: From reference gene primer amplification, estimates of nucleated cell counts were derived. TCRdb's copy holds only in-frame clones and misses some; the assay was immunoSEQ multiplex PCR. That table supplies the V and J calls and clone size; D and trimming were determined from the DNA. The sample records around 81,000 clones, roughly 86% being singletons. The junction had 1 base not matched to a gene; V was cut back by 4 bases and J by 2 bases. This CDR3 contains 16 residues. From germline, CDR1 is MNHNY and CDR2 SVGAGI (reference sequence). The receptor's source is a man between 65 and 85 years old with acute or convalescent COVID-19. Specimen: peripheral blood. V usage is TRBV6-6 and J usage is TRBJ2-3; 15 bases line up with TRBD2. The chain's CDR3 is CASSWTSGGATDTQYF. Here the CDR3 DNA reads TGTGCCAGCAGTTGGACTAGCGGGGGGGCCACAGATACGCAGTATTTT.